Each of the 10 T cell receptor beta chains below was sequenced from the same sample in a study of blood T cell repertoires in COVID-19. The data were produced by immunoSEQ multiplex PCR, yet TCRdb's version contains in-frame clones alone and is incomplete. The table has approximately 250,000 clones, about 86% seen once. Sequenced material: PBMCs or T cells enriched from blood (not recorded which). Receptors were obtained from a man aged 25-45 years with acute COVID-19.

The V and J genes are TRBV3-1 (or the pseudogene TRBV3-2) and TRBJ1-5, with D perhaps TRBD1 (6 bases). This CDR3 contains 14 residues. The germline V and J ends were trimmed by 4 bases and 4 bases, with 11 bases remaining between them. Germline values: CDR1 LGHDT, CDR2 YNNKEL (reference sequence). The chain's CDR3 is CASSLRTENQPQHF. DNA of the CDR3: TGTGCCAGCAGCCTGCGGACAGAAAATCAGCCCCAGCATTTT.

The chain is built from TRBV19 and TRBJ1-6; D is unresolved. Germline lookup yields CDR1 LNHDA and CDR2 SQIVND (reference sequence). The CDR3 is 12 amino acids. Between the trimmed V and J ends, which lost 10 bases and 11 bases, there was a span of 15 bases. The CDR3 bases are TGTGCCACCGCGAGTTCCGGGGCACCCCTCCACTTT. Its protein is CATASSGAPLHF.

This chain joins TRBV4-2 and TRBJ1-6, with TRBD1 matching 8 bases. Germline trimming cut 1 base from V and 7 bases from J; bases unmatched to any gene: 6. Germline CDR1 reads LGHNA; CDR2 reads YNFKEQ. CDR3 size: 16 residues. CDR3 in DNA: TGTGCCAGCAGCCAAGTTCCGGGACAGGAGAATTCACCCCTCCACTTT. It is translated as CASSQVPGQENSPLHF.

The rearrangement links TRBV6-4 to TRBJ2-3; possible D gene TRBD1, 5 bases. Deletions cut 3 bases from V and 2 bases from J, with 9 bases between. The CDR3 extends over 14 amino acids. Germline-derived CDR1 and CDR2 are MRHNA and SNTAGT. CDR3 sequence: CASSETGDTDTQYF. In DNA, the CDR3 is TGTGCCAGCAGTGAAACAGGAGACACAGATACGCAGTATTTT.

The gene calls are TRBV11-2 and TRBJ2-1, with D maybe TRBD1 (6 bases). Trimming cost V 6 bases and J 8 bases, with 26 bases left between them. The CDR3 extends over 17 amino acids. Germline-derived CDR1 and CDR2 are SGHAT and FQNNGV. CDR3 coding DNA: TGTGCCAGCAGTCGAGTCTGGGACACCCCATTGAGAGATGAGCAGTTCTTC. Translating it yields CASSRVWDTPLRDEQFF.

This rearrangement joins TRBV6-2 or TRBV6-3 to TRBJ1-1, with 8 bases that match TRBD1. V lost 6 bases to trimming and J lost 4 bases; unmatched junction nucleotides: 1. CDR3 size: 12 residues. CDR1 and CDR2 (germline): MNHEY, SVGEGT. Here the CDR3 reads CASSTGGTEAFF. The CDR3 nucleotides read TGTGCCAGCAGCACAGGGGGCACTGAAGCTTTCTTT.

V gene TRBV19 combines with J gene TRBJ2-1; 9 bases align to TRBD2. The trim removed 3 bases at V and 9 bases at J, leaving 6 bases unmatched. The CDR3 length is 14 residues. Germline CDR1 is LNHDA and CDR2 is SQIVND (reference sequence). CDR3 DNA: TGTGCCAGTAGTATCGTAGCGGGAGCTTTTGAGCAGTTCTTC. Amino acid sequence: CASSIVAGAFEQFF.

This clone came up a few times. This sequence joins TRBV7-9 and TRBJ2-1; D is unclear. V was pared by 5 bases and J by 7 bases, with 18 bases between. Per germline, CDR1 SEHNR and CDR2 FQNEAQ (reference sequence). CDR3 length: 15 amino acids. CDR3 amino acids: CASSLRKAQENEQFF. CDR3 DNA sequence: TGTGCCAGCAGCCTTCGAAAGGCCCAGGAAAATGAGCAGTTCTTC.

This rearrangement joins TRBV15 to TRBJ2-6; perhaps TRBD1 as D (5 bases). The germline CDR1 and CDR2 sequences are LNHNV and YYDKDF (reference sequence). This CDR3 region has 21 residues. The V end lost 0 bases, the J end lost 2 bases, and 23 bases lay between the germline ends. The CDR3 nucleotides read TGTGCCACCAGCAGAGACCGCTCCGGACAAGCTCCAACTCCTGGGGCCAACGTCCTGACTTTC. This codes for CATSRDRSGQAPTPGANVLTF. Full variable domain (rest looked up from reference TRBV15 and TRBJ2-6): DAMVIQNPRYQVTQFGKPVTLSCSQTLNHNVMYWYQQKSSQAPKLLFHYYDKDFNNEADTPDNFQSRRPNTSFCFLDIRSPGLGDTAMYLCATSRDRSGQAPTPGANVLTFGAGSRLTVL.

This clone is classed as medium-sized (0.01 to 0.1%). The CDR3, as DNA: TGTGCCACCAGTGTTTGGCCCGGGGAGCTGTTTTTT. It codes for CATSVWPGELFF. The gene calls are TRBV24-1 and TRBJ2-2; D is unclear. The germline gives CDR1 KGHDR, CDR2 SFDVKD. The length of the CDR3 is 12 residues. Trimming removed 5 bases at V and 6 bases at J, with 6 bases between.